This TCR beta chain was observed in a study of regulatory T cells in long-lasting Graves disease. To make TCR beta libraries, researchers used iRepertoire HTBI primers and Arm-PCR of CDR3 regions. TCRdb called the multiplex PCR reads again in MiXCR, with one record for every CDR3 protein. The sample holds approximately 560,000 distinct CDR3 sequences, about 16% seen once. Specified time point: newly diagnosed GD, antithyroid drugs for less than 3 months. PBMCs were the source of the RNA used for TCR sequencing. Ten or more counts support this clonotype. The data were also submitted as part of a second study, on T cells in Graves' hyperthyroidism and ophthalmopathy.

This material consisted of peripheral blood mononuclear cells (PBMCs), taken at new diagnosis, from a patient treated with antithyroid drugs. This sequence originates from a man aged 18 to 35 with Graves disease.

This CDR3 reads CSARGVSSYEQYF. CDR3 DNA sequence: TGCAGTGCTAGGGGGGTCTCTTCTTACGAGCAGTACTTC. V is TRBV20-1 and J is TRBJ2-7, with D perhaps matching TRBD1 or TRBD2 (5 bases each). The V gene lost 3 bases and the J gene lost 4 bases, with 13 bases spanning the gap. CDR3 length: 13 residues. Looked up from germline, CDR1 is DFQATT and CDR2 is SNEGSKA (reference sequence).